This record covers a single TCR beta chain. The antigen is undetermined. CDR1 and CDR2 (germline): SGHDN, FVKESK. The length of the CDR3 is 16 residues. Germline trimming cut 8 bases from V and 0 bases from J; bases unmatched to any gene: 9. Each CDR3 protein is one row after TCRdb ran MiXCR on the reads. In the table there are approximately 990,000 distinct CDR3 sequences, around 32% of which are singletons. The data originate from a study of T cell repertoires in cytomegalovirus infection. Study as a whole: CMV infection and matching HLA type were both indicated by public TCR beta signatures. Regarding the study as a whole: The ex vivo response showed dominance by HLA-C-restricted CMV-specific TCR beta clonotypes.

This receptor was obtained from a human donor in good health (CMV status not recorded). Some clones in this sample may be carry-over from other donors' samples. The gene calls are TRBV14 and TRBJ2-1; 8 nucleotides match TRBD1. The specimen was cultured CD8+ T cells from PBMCs, collected from culture after CMV antigen stimulation. The CDR3 DNA follows: TGTGCCAGCGGCCGGTGGACAGGGAGCTCCTACAATGAGCAGTTCTTC. As protein: CASGRWTGSSYNEQFF.